One sample yielded the 2 T cell receptor beta chains listed below, sequenced in a study of blood T cell repertoires in COVID-19. Profiling relied on immunoSEQ multiplex PCR, and the TCRdb table lists in-frame clones only, not all of them. This table has tens of thousands of clones, around 85% appearing once. Input material: peripheral blood. These TCRs come from a human donor with active COVID-19. The donor label of this sample is uncertain.

The chain has TRBV11-2 and TRBJ1-3; maybe TRBD1 (6 bases). CDR1 is SGHAT and CDR2 is FQNNGV in the germline V gene. V lost 5 bases and J 2 bases, leaving 10 bases between the germline ends. The CDR3 sequence is 14 residues long. CDR3 sequence reads: CASSAGVTGNTIYF. CDR3 nucleotide sequence: TGTGCCAGCAGCGCAGGGGTTACTGGAAACACCATATATTTT.

The J gene is TRBJ1-2, the V gene TRBV7-2; 7 nucleotides line up with TRBD1. Unmatched junction bases numbered 3, after V lost 5 bases and J lost 3 bases. The CDR3 spans 13 residues. Germline V lookup: CDR1 SGHTA, CDR2 FQGNSA. CDR3 protein: CASSQGTDYGYTF. The CDR3 bases are TGTGCCAGCAGCCAAGGGACAGACTATGGCTACACCTTC.